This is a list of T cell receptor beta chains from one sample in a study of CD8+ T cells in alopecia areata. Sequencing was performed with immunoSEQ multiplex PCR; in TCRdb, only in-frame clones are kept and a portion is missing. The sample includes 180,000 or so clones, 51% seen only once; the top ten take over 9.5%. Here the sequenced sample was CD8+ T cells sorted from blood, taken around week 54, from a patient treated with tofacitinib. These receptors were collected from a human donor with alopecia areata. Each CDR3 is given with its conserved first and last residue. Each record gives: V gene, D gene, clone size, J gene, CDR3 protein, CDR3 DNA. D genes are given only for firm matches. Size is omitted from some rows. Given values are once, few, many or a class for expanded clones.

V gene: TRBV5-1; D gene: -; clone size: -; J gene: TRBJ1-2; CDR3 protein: CASSDMMGANYGYTF; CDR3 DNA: TGCGCCAGCAGCGACATGATGGGGGCTAACTATGGCTACACCTTC
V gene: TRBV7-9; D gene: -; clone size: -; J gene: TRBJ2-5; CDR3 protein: CASSLTGPQETQYF; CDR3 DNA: TGTGCCAGCAGCTTAACAGGACCCCAAGAGACCCAGTACTTC
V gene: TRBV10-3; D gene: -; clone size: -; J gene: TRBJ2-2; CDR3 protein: CAISEEDRSWGTGELFF; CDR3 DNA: TGTGCCATCAGTGAGGAAGACAGGAGTTGGGGGACCGGGGAGCTGTTTTTT
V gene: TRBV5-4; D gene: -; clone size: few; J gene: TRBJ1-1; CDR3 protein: CASSLYGLLNTEAFF; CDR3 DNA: TGTGCCAGCAGCCTTTATGGACTGCTGAACACTGAAGCTTTCTTT
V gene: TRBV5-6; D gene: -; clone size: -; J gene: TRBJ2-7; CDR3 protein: CASSPGMLEQYF; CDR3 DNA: TGTGCCAGCAGCCCTGGGATGCTTGAGCAGTACTTC
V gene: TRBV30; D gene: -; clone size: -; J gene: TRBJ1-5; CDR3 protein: CAWGYGENQPQHF; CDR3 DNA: TGTGCCTGGGGTTACGGGGAGAATCAGCCCCAGCATTTT
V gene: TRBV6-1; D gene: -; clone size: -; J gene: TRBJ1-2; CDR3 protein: CASTPVAGGYTF; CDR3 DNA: TGTGCCAGCACCCCCGTGGCGGGTGGCTACACCTTC
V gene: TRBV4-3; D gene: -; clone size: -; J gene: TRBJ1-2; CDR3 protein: CASSQDLGDGYTF; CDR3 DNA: TGCGCCAGCAGCCAAGATCTTGGGGATGGCTACACCTTC
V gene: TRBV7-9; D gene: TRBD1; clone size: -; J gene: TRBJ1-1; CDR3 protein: CASSLPDREEYTEAFF; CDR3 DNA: TGTGCCAGCAGCTTACCCGACAGGGAAGAGTACACTGAAGCTTTCTTT
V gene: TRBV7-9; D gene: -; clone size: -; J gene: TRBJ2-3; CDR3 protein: CASSTYPDTQYF; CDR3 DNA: TGTGCCAGCAGCACCTACCCAGATACGCAGTATTTT
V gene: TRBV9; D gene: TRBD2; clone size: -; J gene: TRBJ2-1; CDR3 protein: CASSVAGGPGNEQFF; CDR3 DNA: TGTGCCAGCAGCGTAGCGGGGGGGCCGGGAAATGAGCAGTTCTTC
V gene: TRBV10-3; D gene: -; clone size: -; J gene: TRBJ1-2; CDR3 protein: CAISDPGAVDGYTF; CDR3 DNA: TGTGCCATCAGTGACCCCGGGGCGGTTGATGGCTACACCTTC
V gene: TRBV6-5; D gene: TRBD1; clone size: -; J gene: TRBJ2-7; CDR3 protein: CASSSSGGEYEQYF; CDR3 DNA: TGTGCCAGCAGTTCATCAGGGGGCGAGTACGAGCAGTACTTC
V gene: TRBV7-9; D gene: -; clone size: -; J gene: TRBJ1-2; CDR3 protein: CASSLAGGPGYTF; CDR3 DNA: TGTGCCAGCAGCTTAGCGGGGGGGCCCGGCTACACCTTC
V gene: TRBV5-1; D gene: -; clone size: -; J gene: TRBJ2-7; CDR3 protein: CASSLLGQGRNEQYF; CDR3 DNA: TGCGCCAGCAGCTTGTTAGGACAAGGTAGGAACGAGCAGTACTTC
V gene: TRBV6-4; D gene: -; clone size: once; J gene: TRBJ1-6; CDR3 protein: CASSWDVNSPLHF; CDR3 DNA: TGTGCCAGCAGTTGGGACGTTAATTCACCCCTCCACTTT
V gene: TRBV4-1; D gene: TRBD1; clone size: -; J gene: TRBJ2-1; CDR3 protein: CASSQRQGGSYNEQFF; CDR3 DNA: TGCGCCAGCAGCCAACGACAGGGGGGCTCCTACAATGAGCAGTTCTTC
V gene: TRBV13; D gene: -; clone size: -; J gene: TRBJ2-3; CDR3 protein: CASSLEVAADTQYF; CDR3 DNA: TGTGCCAGCAGCTTGGAAGTAGCTGCAGATACGCAGTATTTT
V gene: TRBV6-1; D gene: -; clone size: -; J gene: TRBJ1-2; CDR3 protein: CASKGPGGRGYTF; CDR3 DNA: TGTGCCAGCAAAGGACCGGGGGGTAGGGGCTACACCTTC
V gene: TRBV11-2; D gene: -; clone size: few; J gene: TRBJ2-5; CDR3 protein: CASSFLRQIQETQYF; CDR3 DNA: TGTGCCAGCAGCTTCCTTCGACAGATTCAAGAGACCCAGTACTTC
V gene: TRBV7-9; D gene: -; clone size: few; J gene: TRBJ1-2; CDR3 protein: CASSLSIGYYGYTF; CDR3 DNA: TGTGCCAGCAGCTTATCTATCGGGTACTACGGCTACACCTTC
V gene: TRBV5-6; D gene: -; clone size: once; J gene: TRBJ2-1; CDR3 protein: CASSGELAEKYNEQFF; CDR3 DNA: TGTGCCAGCAGCGGGGAACTAGCTGAGAAATACAATGAGCAGTTCTTC
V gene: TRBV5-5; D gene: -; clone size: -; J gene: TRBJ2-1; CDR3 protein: CASSLASADQGQFF; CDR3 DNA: TGTGCCAGCAGCTTGGCCTCGGCAGACCAGGGGCAGTTCTTC
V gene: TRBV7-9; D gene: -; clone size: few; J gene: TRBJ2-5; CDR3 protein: CASEALAETQYF; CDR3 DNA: TGTGCCAGCGAGGCCCTGGCAGAGACCCAGTACTTC
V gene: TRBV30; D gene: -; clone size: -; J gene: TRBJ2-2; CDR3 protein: CAWRKWSGEYTGELFF; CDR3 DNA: TGTGCCTGGAGGAAATGGTCAGGGGAGTACACCGGGGAGCTGTTTTTT
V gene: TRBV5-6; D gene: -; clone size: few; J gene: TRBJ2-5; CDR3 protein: CASSLGGRQETQYF; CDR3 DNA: TGTGCCAGCAGCTTGGGGGGCCGTCAAGAGACCCAGTACTTC
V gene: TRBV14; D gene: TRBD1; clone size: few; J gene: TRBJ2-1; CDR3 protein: CASSQDSRGPQFF; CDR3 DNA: TGTGCCAGCAGCCAAGATAGTAGGGGGCCGCAGTTCTTC
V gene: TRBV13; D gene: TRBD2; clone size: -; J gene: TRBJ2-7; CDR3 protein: CASRRAGGSYEQYF; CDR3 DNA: TGTGCCAGCAGGCGTGCGGGGGGATCCTACGAGCAGTACTTC
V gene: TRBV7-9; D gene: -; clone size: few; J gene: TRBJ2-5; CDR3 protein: CASRLAVQETQYF; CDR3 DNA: TGTGCCAGTCGTCTAGCAGTCCAAGAGACCCAGTACTTC
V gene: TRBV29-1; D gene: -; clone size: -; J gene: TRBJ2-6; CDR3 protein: CSVEDLEGVGANVLTF; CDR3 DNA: TGCAGCGTTGAAGATCTTGAAGGGGTTGGGGCCAACGTCCTGACTTTC
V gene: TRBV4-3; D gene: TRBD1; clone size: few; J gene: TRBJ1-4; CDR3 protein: CASSQPGQGKVEEKLFF; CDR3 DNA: TGCGCCAGCAGCCAGCCGGGACAGGGGAAGGTGGAAGAAAAACTGTTTTTT
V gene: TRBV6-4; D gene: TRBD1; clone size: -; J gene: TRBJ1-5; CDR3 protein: CASSDSGQGFKQPQHF; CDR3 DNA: TGTGCCAGCAGTGACTCGGGACAGGGTTTTAAACAGCCCCAGCATTTT
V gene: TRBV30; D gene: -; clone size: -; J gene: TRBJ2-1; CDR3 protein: CAWSILVRNEQFF; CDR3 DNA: TGTGCCTGGAGCATCTTAGTAAGGAATGAGCAGTTCTTC
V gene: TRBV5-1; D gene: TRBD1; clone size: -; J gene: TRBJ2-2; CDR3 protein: CASSLAGTGWTGELFF; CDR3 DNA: TGCGCCAGCAGCTTGGCCGGGACAGGGTGGACCGGGGAGCTGTTTTTT
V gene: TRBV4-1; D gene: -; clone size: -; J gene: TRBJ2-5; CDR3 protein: CASSQDRRGEETQYF; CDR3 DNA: TGCGCCAGCAGCCAAGATAGGAGGGGAGAAGAGACCCAGTACTTC
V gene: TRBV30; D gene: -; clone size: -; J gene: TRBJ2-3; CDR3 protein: CAWSVVAGTDTQYF; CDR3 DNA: TGTGCCTGGAGTGTGGTAGCGGGCACAGATACGCAGTATTTT
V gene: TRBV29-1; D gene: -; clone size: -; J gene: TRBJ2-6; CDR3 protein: CSVSSDSSGANVLTF; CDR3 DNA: TGCAGCGTTAGTTCCGACAGCTCTGGGGCCAACGTCCTGACTTTC
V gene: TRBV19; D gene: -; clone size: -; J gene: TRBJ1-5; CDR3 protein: CASSIGTLSNQPQHF; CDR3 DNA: TGTGCCAGTAGTATTGGAACGCTTAGCAATCAGCCCCAGCATTTT
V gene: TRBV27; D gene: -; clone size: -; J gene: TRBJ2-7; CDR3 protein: CASSSFPGYEQYF; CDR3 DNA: TGTGCCAGCAGTTCATTCCCTGGCTACGAGCAGTACTTC
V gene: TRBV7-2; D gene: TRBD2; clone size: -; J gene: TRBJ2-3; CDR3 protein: CASSLEGTSGETDTQYF; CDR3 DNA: TGTGCCAGCAGCTTAGAGGGGACTAGCGGGGAAACAGATACGCAGTATTTT
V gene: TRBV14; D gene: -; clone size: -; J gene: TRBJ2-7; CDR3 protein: CASSQVQETYEQYF; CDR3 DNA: TGTGCCAGCAGCCAGGTACAAGAGACCTACGAGCAGTACTTC
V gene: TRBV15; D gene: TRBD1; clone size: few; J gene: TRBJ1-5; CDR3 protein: CATSRGQGLRQPQHF; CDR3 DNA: TGTGCCACCAGCAGAGGACAGGGCTTAAGGCAGCCCCAGCATTTT
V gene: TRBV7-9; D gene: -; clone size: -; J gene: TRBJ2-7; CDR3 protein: CASSTGPETRYEQYF; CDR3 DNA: TGTGCCAGCAGCACGGGACCGGAGACCCGGTACGAGCAGTACTTC
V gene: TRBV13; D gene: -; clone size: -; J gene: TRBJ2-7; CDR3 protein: CASAGQREYEQYF; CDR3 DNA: TGTGCCAGCGCGGGACAAAGGGAATACGAGCAGTACTTC
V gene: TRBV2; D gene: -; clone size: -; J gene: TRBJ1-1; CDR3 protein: CASNWVSEDLAFF; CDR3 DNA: TGTGCCAGCAACTGGGTCTCCGAGGATTTGGCTTTCTTT
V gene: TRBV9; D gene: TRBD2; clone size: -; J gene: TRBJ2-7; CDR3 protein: CASSVGSGVGEQYF; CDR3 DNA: TGTGCCAGCAGCGTGGGGAGCGGGGTTGGCGAGCAGTACTTC
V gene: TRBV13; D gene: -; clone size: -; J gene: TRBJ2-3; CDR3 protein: CASSPGDTQYF; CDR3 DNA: TGTGCCAGCAGCCCAGGAGATACGCAGTATTTT
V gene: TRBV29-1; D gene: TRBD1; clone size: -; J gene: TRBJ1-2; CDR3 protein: CSVSGQGAGYTF; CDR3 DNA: TGCAGCGTCTCAGGGCAGGGGGCTGGCTACACCTTC
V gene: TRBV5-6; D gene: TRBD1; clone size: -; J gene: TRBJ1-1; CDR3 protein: CASRRQGSNTEAFF; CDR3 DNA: TGTGCCAGCAGACGACAGGGGTCGAACACTGAAGCTTTCTTT
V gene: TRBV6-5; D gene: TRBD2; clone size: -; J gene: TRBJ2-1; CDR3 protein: CASSLLAGVLNEQFF; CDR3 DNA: TGTGCCAGCAGCCTTCTAGCGGGGGTACTCAATGAGCAGTTCTTC
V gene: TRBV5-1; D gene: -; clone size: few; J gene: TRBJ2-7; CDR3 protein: CASRWGSRDEQYF; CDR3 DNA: TGCGCCAGCAGGTGGGGGTCTCGGGACGAGCAGTACTTC
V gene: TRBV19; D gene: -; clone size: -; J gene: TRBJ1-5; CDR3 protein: CASSIAAVQPQHF; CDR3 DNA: TGTGCCAGTAGTATAGCGGCAGTACAGCCCCAGCATTTT
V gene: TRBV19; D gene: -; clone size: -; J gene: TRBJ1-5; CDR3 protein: CASSISRYSNQPQHF; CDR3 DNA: TGTGCCAGTAGTATCTCGAGATATAGCAATCAGCCCCAGCATTTT
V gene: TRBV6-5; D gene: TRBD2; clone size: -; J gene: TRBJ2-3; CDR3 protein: CASSDSSGGTDTQYF; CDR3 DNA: TGTGCCAGCAGTGACTCTAGCGGGGGCACAGATACGCAGTATTTT
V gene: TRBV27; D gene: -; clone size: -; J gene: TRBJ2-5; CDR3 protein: CASTPGGTQETQYF; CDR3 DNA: TGTGCCAGCACCCCAGGAGGAACCCAAGAGACCCAGTACTTC
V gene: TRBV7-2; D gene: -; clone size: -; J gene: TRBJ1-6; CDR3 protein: CASSPRDRGSPLHF; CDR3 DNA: TGTGCCAGCAGCCCCCGGGACCGGGGTTCACCCCTCCACTTT
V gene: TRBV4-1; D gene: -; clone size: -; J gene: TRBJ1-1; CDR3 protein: CASRNDGMNTEAFF; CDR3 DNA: TGCGCCAGCAGGAACGACGGAATGAACACTGAAGCTTTCTTT
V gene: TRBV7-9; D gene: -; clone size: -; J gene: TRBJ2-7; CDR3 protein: CASSLVPYEQYF; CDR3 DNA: TGTGCCAGCAGCTTAGTACCTTACGAGCAGTACTTC
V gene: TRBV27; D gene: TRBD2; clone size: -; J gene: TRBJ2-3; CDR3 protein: CASSSLLAGGDTQYF; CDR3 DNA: TGTGCCAGCAGTTCCCTACTAGCGGGGGGGGATACGCAGTATTTT